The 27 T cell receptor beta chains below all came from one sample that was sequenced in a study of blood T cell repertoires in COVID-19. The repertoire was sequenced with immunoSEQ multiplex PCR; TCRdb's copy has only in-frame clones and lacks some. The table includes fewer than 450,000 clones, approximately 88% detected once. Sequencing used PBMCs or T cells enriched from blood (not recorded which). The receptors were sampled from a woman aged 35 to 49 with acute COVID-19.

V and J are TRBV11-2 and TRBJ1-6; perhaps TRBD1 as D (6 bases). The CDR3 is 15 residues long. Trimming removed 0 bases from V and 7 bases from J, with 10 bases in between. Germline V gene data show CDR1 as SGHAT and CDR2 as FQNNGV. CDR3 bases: TGTGCCAGCAGCTTAGATCAGGGGTTGAATTCACCCCTCCACTTT. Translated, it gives CASSLDQGLNSPLHF.

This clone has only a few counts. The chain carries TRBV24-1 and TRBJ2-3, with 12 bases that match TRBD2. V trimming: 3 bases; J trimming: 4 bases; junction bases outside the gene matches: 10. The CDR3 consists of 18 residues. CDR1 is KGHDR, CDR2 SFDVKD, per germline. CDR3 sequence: CATSDPGLAGGASDTQYF. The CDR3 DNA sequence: TGTGCCACCAGTGATCCGGGACTAGCGGGCGGTGCGTCAGATACGCAGTATTTT.

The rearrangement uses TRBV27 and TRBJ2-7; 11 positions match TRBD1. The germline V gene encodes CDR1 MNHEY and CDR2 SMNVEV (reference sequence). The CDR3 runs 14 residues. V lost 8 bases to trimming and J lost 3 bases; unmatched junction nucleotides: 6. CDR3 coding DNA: TGTGCCAGCGTAAGGACAGGGGGCGGCTACGAGCAGTACTTC. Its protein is CASVRTGGGYEQYF.

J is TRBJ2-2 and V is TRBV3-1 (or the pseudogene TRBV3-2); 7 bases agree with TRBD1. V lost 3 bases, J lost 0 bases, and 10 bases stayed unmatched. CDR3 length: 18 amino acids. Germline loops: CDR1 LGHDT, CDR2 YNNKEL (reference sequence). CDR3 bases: TGTGCCAGCAGCCAGACACTATGGACAGGACCGAACACCGGGGAGCTGTTTTTT. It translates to CASSQTLWTGPNTGELFF.

The CDR3 nucleotides read TGTGCCAGCAGTTATCGCGACAGTAACTATGGCTACACCTTC. Residues: CASSYRDSNYGYTF. V and J are TRBV6-5 and TRBJ1-2; maybe TRBD1 (5 bases). With 3 bases removed from V and 1 base from J, the gap between germline ends came to 9 bases. The CDR3 runs to 14 residues. Looked up from germline, CDR1 is MNHEY and CDR2 is SVGAGI.

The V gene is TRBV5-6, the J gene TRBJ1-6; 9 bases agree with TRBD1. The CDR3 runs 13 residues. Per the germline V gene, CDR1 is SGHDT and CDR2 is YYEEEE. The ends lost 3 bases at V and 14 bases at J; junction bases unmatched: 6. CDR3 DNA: TGTGCCAGCAGCTCACAGGGGGCCGGGGCCCTCCACTTT. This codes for CASSSQGAGALHF.

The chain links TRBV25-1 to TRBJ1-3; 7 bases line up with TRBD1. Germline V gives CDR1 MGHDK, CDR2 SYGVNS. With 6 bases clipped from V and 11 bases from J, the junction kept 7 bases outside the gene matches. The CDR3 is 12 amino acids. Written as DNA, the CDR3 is TGTGCCAGCAGGGGACAGACAGCGCCCATATATTTT. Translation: CASRGQTAPIYF.

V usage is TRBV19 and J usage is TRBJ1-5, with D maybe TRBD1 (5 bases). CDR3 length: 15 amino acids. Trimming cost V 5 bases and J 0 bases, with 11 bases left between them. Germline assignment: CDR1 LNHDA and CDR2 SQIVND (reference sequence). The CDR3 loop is CASSQGAYSNQPQHF. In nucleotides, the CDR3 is TGTGCCAGTAGTCAAGGGGCGTATAGCAATCAGCCCCAGCATTTT. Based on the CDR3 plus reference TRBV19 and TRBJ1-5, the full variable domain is DGGITQSPKYLFRKEGQNVTLSCEQNLNHDAMYWYRQDPGQGLRLIYYSQIVNDFQKGDIAEGYSVSREKKESFPLTVTSAQKNPTAFYLCASSQGAYSNQPQHFGDGTRLSIL.

CDR3 nucleotides: TGTGCCAGCAGTTTCAGCGGGGAGGAGACCCAGTACTTC. It translates to CASSFSGEETQYF. The chain combines TRBV6-5 with TRBJ2-5; 7 bases fit TRBD2. J gave up 5 bases and V 4 bases, and 4 bases lay outside the gene matches. Germline CDR1 reads MNHEY; CDR2 reads SVGAGI. The CDR3 runs to 13 residues.

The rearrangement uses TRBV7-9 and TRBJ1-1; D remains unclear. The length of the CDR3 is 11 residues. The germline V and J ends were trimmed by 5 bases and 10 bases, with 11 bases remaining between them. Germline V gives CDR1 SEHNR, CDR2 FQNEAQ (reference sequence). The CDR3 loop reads CASSQEGTAFF. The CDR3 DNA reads TGTGCCAGCAGCCAAGAGGGTACAGCTTTCTTT.

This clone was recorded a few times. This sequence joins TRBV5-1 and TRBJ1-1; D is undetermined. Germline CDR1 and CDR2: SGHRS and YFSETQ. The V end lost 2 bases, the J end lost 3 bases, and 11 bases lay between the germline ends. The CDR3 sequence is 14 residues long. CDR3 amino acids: CASSFQDGDTEAFF. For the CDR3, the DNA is TGCGCCAGCAGCTTCCAGGACGGGGACACTGAAGCTTTCTTT.

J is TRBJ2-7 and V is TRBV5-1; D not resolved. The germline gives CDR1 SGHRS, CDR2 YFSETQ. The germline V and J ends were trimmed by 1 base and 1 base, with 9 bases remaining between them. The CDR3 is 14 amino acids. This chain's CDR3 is CASSLLTSSYEQYF. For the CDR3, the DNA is TGCGCCAGCAGCTTGTTAACCAGTTCCTACGAGCAGTACTTC.

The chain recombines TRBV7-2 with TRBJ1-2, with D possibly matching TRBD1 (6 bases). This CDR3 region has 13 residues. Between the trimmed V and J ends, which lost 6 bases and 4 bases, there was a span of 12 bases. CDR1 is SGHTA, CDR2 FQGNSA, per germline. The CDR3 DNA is TGTGCCAGCAGTTCGGGGGGGGCCTATGGCTACACCTTC. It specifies CASSSGGAYGYTF.

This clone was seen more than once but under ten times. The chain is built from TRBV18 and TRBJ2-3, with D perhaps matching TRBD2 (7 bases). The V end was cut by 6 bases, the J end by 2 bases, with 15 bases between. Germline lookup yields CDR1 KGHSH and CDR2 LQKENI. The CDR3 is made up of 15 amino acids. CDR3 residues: CASSRGGANTDTQYF. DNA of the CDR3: TGTGCCAGCTCCCGTGGGGGGGCGAACACAGATACGCAGTATTTT.

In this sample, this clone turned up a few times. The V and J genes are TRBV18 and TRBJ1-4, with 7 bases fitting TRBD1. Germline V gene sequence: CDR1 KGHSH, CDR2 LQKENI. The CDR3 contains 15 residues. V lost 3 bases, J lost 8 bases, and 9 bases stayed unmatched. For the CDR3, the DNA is TGTGCCAGCTCACCGAACAGGGGTTCGGGAGAAAAACTGTTTTTT. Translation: CASSPNRGSGEKLFF.

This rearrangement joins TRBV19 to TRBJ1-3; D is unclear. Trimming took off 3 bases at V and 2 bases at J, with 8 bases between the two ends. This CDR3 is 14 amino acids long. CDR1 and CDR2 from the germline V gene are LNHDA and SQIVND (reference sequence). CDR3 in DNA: TGTGCCAGTAGTATGAGTTTAACTGGAAACACCATATATTTT. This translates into CASSMSLTGNTIYF.

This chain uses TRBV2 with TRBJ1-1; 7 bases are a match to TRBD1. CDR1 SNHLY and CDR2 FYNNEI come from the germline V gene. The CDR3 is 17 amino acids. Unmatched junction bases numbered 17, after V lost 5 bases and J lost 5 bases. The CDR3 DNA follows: TGTGCCAGCAGTTTAAGACAGGGAACGACAACAAGGACTGAAGCTTTCTTT. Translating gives CASSLRQGTTTRTEAFF.

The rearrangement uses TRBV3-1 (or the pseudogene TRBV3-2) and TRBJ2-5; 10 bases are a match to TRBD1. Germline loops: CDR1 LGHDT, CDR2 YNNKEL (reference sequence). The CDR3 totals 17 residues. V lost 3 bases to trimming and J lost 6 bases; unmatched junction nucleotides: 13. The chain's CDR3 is CASSQRPGTGDLQTQYF. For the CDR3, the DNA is TGTGCCAGCAGCCAGAGACCCGGGACAGGGGATTTGCAGACCCAGTACTTC.

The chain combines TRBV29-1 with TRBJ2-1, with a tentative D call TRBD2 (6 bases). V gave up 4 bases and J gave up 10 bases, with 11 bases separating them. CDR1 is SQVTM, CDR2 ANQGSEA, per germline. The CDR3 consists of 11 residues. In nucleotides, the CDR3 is TGCAGCGTTGTTCGGCTAGCGGAGCAGTTCTTC. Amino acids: CSVVRLAEQFF.

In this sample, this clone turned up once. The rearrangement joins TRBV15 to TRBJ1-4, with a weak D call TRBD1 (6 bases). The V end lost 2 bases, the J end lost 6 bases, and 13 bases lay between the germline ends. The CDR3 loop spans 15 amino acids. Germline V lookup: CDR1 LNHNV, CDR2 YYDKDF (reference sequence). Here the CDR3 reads CATSRRQARDEKLFF. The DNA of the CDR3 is TGTGCCACCAGCAGAAGACAGGCGCGAGATGAAAAACTGTTTTTT.

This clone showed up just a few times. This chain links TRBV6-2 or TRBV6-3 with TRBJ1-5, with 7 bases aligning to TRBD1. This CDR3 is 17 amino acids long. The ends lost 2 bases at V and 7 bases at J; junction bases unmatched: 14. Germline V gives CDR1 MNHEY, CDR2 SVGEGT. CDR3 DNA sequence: TGTGCCAGCAGTTACGCCAGGGGGTCCGTCAGGGACCAGCCCCAGCATTTT. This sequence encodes CASSYARGSVRDQPQHF.

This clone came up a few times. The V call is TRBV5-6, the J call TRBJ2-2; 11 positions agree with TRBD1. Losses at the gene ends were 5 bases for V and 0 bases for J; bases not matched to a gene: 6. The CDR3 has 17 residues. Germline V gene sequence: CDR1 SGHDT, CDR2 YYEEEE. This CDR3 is CASRRDRGNPNTGELFF. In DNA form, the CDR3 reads TGTGCCAGCAGACGGGACAGGGGGAATCCGAACACCGGGGAGCTGTTTTTT. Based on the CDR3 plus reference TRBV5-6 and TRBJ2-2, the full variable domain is DAGVTQSPTHLIKTRGQQVTLRCSPKSGHDTVSWYQQALGQGPQFIFQYYEEEERQRGNFPDRFSGHQFPNYSSELNVNALLLGDSALYLCASRRDRGNPNTGELFFGEGSRLTVL.

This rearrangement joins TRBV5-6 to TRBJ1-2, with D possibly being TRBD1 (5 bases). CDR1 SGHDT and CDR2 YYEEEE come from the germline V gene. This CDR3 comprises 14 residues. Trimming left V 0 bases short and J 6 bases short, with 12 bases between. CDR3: CASSLGSGLDGYTF. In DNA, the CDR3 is TGTGCCAGCAGCTTGGGGTCAGGGTTGGATGGCTACACCTTC.

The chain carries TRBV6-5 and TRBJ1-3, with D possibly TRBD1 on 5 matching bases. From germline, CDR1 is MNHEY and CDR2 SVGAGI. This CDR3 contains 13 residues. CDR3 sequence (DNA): TGTGGGGTGGGACTTCAACGCGGAAACACCATATATTTT. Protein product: CGVGLQRGNTIYF.

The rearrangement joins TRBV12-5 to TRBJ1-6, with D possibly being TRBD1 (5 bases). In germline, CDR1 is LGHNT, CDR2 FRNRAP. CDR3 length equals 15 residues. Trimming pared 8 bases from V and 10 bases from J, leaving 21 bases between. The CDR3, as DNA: TGTGCTAGTTGTCCAGGGAAGGTGCAAGGATCACCCCTCCACTTT. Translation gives CASCPGKVQGSPLHF.

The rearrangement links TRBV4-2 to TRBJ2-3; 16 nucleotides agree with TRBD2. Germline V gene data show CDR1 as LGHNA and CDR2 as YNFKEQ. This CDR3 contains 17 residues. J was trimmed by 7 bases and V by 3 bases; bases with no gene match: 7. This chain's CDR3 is CASSQGTSGGAQYTQYF. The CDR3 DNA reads TGTGCCAGCAGCCAGGGGACTAGCGGGGGGGCCCAGTATACGCAGTATTTT.

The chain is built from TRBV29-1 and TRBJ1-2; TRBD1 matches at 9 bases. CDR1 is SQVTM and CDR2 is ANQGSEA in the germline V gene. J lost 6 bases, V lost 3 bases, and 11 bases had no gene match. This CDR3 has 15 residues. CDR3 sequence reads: CSVEQTGGVLNGYTF. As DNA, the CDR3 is TGCAGCGTTGAGCAGACAGGGGGAGTATTAAATGGCTACACCTTC.